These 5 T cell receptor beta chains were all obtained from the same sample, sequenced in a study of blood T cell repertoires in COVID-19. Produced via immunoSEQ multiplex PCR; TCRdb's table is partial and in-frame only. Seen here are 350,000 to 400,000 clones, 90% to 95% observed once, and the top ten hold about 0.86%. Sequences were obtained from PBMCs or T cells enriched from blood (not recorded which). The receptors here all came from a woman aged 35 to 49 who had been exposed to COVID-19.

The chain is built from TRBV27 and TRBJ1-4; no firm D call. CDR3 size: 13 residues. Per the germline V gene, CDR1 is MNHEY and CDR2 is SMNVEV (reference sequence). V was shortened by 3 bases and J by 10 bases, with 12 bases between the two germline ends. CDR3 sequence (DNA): TGTGCCAGCAGTTTCGGGGTGTACGGAAAACTGTTTTTT. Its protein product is CASSFGVYGKLFF.

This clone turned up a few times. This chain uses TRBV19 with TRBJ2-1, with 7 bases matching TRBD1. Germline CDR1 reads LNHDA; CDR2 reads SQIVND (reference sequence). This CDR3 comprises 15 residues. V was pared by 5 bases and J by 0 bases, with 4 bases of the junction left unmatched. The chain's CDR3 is CASSADRSSYNEQFF. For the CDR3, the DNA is TGTGCCAGTAGTGCGGACAGGTCCTCCTACAATGAGCAGTTCTTC.

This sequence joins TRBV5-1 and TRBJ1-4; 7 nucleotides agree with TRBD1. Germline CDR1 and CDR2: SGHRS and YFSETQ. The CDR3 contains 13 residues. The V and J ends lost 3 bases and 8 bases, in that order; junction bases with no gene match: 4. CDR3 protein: CASSSRQGEKLFF. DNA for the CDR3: TGCGCCAGCAGCTCAAGACAGGGAGAAAAACTGTTTTTT.

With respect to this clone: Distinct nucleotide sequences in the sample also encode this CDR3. CDR3 in DNA: TGTGCCAGCAGTGATCGAGATACGCAGTATTTT. As protein: CASSDRDTQYF. The rearrangement links TRBV2 to TRBJ2-3; unclear D gene. CDR1 is SNHLY and CDR2 is FYNNEI in the germline V gene. The CDR3 is made up of 11 amino acids. The ends were cut back, 3 bases at V and 5 bases at J, with 3 bases in the middle. The full variable domain, rest sourced from reference TRBV2 and TRBJ2-3, is EPEVTQTPSHQVTQMGQEVILRCVPISNHLYFYWYRQILGQKVEFLVSFYNNEISEKSEIFDDQFSVERPDGSNFTLKIRSTKLEDSAMYFCASSDRDTQYFGPGTRLTVL.

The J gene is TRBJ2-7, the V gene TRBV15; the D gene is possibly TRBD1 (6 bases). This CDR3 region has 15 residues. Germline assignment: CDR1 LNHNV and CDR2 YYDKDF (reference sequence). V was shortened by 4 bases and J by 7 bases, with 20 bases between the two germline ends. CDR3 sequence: CATSIEQGPHFEQYF. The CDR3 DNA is TGTGCCACCAGCATTGAACAGGGCCCTCATTTTGAGCAGTACTTC. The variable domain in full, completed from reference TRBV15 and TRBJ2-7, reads DAMVIQNPRYQVTQFGKPVTLSCSQTLNHNVMYWYQQKSSQAPKLLFHYYDKDFNNEADTPDNFQSRRPNTSFCFLDIRSPGLGDTAMYLCATSIEQGPHFEQYFGPGTRLTVT.